This TCR beta chain appears in the sequencing data of a study of OX40 agonist ivuxolimab in advanced cancers. General study results and limits: There was clonal expansion of CD4+ and CD8+ blood T cells by week 6 at 0.1 to 3.0 mg/kg. Among expanded peripheral T cells, antigen specificity went undetermined. The study found that CD8+ T cells averaged more expanded clones than CD4+.

Comment on this clone: Its antigen is currently unknown.

The CDR3 has 14 residues. Germline values: CDR1 MGHDK, CDR2 SYGVNS. After removal of 7 bases from V and 4 bases from J, the junction contained 9 bases not matched to a gene. Sequencing used immunoSEQ multiplex PCR; TCRdb keeps in-frame clones, though not all of them. The sample carries 53,000 or so clones, over 75% recorded once. Blood sampling took place at baseline, cycle 4 day 1, and cycle 7 day 1. The J gene is TRBJ1-2, the V gene TRBV25-1; 7 bases align to TRBD1. The receptor was isolated from an adult with an advanced solid tumor such as melanoma, head and neck, liver or kidney cancer. Material: CD4+ or CD8+ T cells sorted from blood, obtained in a trial of the OX40 agonist ivuxolimab. The CDR3 nucleotides are TGTGCCAGCAAATCTGATACAGGGGCCTATGGCTACACCTTC. It encodes CASKSDTGAYGYTF.